This entry is about one T cell receptor beta chain. The data were taken from a study of CD8 T cells in Susac syndrome. Random hexamers were used to reverse transcribe the RNA input (roughly 0.5 to 1 ug). MiXCR was run by TCRdb on the immunoSEQ multiplex PCR reads, yielding one entry per CDR3 protein. The table includes roughly 300,000 distinct CDR3 sequences, 85% detected once. The TCR comes from a human donor with multiple sclerosis. The specimen was CD8+ T cells from PBMCs.

The chain's CDR3 is CASSLHGTSGYEQYF. The CDR3 DNA reads as TGCGCCAGCAGCCTACACGGGACTAGCGGTTACGAGCAGTACTTC. This sequence joins TRBV4-1 and TRBJ2-7; 11 bases are a match to TRBD2. This CDR3 is built from 15 residues. V was clipped by 4 bases and J by 4 bases; unmatched bases: 6. Per the germline V gene, CDR1 is MGHRA and CDR2 is YSYEKL.